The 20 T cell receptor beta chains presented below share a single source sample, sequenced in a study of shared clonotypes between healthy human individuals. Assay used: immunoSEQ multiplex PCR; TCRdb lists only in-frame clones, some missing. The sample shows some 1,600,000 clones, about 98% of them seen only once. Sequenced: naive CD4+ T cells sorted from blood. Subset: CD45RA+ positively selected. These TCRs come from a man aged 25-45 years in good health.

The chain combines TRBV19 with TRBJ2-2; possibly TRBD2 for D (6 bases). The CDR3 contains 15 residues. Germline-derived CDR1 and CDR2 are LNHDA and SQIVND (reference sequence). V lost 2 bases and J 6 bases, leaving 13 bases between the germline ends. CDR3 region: CASSIPNAGPGELFF. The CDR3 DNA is TGTGCCAGTAGTATACCTAATGCGGGGCCCGGGGAGCTGTTTTTT. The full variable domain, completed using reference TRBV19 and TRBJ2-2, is DGGITQSPKYLFRKEGQNVTLSCEQNLNHDAMYWYRQDPGQGLRLIYYSQIVNDFQKGDIAEGYSVSREKKESFPLTVTSAQKNPTAFYLCASSIPNAGPGELFFGEGSRLTVL.

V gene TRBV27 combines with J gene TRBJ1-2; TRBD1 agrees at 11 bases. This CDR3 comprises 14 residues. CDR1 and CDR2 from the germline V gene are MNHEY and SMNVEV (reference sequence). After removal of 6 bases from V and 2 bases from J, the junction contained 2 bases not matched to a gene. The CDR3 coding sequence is TGTGCCAGCAGGAGGGACAGGGGGAACTATGGCTACACCTTC. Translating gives CASRRDRGNYGYTF.

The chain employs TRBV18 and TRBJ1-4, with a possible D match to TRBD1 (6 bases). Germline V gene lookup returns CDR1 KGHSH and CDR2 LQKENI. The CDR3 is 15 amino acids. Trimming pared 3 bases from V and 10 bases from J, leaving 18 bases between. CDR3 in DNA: TGTGCCAGCTCACCGCGGGGACACGCGATGGGAAAACTGTTTTTT. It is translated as CASSPRGHAMGKLFF.

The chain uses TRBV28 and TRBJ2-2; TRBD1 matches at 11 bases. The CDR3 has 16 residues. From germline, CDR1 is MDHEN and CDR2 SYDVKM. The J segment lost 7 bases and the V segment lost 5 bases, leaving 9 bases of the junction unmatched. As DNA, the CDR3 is TGTGCCAGCAGTACCGGACAGGGGGCTTATCACGGGGAGCTGTTTTTT. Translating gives CASSTGQGAYHGELFF.

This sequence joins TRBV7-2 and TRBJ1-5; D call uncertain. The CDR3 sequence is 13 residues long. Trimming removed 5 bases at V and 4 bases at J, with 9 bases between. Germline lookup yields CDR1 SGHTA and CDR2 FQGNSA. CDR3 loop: CASSQSMNQPQHF. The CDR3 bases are TGTGCCAGCAGCCAAAGTATGAATCAGCCCCAGCATTTT.

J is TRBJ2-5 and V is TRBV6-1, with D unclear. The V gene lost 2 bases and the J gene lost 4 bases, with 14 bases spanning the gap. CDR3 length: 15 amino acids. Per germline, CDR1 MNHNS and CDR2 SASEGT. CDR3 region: CASSERRVRGETQYF. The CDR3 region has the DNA TGTGCCAGCAGTGAACGCAGAGTGCGTGGAGAGACCCAGTACTTC.

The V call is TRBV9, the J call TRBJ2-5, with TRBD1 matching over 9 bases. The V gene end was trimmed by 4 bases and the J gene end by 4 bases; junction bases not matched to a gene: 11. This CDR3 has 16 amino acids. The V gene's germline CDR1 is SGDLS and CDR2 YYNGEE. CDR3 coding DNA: TGTGCCAGCAGCACACAGGGGGCAGTAACTTTAGAGACCCAGTACTTC. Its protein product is CASSTQGAVTLETQYF.

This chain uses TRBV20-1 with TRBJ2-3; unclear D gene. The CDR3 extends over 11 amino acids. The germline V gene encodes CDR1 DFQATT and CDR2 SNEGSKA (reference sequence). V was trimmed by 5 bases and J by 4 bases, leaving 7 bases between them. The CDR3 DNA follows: TGCAGTGCTTATCGGTCAGATACGCAGTATTTT. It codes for CSAYRSDTQYF.

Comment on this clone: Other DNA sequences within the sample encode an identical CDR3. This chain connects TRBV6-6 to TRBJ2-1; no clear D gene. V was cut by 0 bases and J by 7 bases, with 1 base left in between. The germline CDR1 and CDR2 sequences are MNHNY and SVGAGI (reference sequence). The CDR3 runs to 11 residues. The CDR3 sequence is CASSYSNEQFF. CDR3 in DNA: TGTGCCAGCAGTTACTCGAATGAGCAGTTCTTC.

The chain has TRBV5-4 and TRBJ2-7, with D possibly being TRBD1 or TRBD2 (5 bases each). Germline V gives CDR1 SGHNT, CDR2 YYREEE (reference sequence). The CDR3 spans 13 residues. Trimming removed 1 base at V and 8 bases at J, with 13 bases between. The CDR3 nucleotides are TGTGCCAGCAGCTTGCCAGGGAGAATTCAGCAGTACTTC. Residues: CASSLPGRIQQYF.

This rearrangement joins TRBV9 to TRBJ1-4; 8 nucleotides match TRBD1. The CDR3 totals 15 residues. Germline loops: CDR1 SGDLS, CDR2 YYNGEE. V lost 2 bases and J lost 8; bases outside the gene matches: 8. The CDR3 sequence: CASSVSTGEEEKLFF. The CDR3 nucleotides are TGTGCCAGCAGCGTTTCGACAGGGGAGGAGGAAAAACTGTTTTTT.

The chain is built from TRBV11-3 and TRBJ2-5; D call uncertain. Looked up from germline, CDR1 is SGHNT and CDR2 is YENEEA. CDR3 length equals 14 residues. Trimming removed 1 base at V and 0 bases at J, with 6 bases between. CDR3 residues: CASSLAPDQETQYF. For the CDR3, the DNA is TGTGCCAGCAGCTTAGCACCTGACCAAGAGACCCAGTACTTC.

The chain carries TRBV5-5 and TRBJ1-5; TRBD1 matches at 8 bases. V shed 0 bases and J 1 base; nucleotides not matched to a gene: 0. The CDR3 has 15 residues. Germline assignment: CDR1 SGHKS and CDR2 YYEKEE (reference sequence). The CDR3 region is CASSLGTGSNQPQHF. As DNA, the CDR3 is TGTGCCAGCAGCTTGGGGACAGGGAGCAATCAGCCCCAGCATTTT.

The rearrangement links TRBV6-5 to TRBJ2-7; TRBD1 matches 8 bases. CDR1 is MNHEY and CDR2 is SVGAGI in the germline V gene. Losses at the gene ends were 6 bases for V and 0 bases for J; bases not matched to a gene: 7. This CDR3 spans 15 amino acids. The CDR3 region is CASSSRGQDSYEQYF. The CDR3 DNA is TGTGCCAGCAGCAGTAGGGGACAGGACTCCTACGAGCAGTACTTC.

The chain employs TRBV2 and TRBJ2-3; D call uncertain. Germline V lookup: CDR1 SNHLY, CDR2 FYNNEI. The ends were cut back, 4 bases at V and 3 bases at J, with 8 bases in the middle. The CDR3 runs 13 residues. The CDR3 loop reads CASSVELTDTQYF. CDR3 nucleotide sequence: TGTGCCAGCAGTGTTGAGTTAACAGATACGCAGTATTTT.

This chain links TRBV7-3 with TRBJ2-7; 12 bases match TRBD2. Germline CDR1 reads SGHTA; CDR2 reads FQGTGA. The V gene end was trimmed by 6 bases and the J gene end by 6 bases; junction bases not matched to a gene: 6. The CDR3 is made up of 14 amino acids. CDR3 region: CASRETSGSPEQYF. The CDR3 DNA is TGTGCCAGCAGGGAGACTAGCGGGAGTCCCGAGCAGTACTTC. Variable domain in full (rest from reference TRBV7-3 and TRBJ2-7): GAGVSQTPSNKVTEKGKYVELRCDPISGHTALYWYRQSLGQGPEFLIYFQGTGAADDSGLPNDRFFAVRPEGSVSTLKIQRTERGDSAVYLCASRETSGSPEQYFGPGTRLTVT.

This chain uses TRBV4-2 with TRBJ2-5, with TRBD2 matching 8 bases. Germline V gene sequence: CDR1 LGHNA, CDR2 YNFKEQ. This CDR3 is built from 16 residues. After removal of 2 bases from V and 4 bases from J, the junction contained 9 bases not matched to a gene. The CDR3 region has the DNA TGTGCCAGCAGCCAATCCAAAGCGGGAGACCCAGAGACCCAGTACTTC. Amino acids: CASSQSKAGDPETQYF.

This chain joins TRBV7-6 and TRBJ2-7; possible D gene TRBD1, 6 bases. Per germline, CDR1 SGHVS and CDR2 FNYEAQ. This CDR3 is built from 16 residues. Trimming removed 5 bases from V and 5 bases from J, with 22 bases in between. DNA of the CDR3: TGTGCCAGCAGCCACGGCGGAGCAGGGGTTTTCAACGAGCAGTACTTC. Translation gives CASSHGGAGVFNEQYF.

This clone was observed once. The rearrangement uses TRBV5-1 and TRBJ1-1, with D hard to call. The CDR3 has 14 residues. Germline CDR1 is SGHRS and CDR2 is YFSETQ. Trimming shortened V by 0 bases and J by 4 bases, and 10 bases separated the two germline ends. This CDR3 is CASSLDIAGTEAFF. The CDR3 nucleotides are TGCGCCAGCAGCTTGGATATCGCAGGCACTGAAGCTTTCTTT.

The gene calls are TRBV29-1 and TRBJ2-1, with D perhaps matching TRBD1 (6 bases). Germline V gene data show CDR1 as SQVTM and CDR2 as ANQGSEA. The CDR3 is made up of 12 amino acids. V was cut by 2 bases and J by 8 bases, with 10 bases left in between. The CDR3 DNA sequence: TGCAGCGTTGAACAGGGGAACTATGAGCAGTTCTTC. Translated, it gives CSVEQGNYEQFF.